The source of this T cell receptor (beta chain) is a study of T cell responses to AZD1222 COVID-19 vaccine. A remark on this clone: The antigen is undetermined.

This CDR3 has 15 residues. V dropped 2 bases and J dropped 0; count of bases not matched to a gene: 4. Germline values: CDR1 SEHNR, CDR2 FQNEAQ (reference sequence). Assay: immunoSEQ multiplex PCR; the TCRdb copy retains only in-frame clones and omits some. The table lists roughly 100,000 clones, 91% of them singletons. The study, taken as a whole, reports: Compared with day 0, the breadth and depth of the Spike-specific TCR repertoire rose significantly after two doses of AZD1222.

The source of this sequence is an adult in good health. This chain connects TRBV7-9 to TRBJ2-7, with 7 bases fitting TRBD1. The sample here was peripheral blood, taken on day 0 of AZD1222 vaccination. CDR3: CASSLLGGLSYEQYF. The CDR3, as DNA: TGTGCCAGCAGCTTATTAGGGGGCCTCTCCTACGAGCAGTACTTC.